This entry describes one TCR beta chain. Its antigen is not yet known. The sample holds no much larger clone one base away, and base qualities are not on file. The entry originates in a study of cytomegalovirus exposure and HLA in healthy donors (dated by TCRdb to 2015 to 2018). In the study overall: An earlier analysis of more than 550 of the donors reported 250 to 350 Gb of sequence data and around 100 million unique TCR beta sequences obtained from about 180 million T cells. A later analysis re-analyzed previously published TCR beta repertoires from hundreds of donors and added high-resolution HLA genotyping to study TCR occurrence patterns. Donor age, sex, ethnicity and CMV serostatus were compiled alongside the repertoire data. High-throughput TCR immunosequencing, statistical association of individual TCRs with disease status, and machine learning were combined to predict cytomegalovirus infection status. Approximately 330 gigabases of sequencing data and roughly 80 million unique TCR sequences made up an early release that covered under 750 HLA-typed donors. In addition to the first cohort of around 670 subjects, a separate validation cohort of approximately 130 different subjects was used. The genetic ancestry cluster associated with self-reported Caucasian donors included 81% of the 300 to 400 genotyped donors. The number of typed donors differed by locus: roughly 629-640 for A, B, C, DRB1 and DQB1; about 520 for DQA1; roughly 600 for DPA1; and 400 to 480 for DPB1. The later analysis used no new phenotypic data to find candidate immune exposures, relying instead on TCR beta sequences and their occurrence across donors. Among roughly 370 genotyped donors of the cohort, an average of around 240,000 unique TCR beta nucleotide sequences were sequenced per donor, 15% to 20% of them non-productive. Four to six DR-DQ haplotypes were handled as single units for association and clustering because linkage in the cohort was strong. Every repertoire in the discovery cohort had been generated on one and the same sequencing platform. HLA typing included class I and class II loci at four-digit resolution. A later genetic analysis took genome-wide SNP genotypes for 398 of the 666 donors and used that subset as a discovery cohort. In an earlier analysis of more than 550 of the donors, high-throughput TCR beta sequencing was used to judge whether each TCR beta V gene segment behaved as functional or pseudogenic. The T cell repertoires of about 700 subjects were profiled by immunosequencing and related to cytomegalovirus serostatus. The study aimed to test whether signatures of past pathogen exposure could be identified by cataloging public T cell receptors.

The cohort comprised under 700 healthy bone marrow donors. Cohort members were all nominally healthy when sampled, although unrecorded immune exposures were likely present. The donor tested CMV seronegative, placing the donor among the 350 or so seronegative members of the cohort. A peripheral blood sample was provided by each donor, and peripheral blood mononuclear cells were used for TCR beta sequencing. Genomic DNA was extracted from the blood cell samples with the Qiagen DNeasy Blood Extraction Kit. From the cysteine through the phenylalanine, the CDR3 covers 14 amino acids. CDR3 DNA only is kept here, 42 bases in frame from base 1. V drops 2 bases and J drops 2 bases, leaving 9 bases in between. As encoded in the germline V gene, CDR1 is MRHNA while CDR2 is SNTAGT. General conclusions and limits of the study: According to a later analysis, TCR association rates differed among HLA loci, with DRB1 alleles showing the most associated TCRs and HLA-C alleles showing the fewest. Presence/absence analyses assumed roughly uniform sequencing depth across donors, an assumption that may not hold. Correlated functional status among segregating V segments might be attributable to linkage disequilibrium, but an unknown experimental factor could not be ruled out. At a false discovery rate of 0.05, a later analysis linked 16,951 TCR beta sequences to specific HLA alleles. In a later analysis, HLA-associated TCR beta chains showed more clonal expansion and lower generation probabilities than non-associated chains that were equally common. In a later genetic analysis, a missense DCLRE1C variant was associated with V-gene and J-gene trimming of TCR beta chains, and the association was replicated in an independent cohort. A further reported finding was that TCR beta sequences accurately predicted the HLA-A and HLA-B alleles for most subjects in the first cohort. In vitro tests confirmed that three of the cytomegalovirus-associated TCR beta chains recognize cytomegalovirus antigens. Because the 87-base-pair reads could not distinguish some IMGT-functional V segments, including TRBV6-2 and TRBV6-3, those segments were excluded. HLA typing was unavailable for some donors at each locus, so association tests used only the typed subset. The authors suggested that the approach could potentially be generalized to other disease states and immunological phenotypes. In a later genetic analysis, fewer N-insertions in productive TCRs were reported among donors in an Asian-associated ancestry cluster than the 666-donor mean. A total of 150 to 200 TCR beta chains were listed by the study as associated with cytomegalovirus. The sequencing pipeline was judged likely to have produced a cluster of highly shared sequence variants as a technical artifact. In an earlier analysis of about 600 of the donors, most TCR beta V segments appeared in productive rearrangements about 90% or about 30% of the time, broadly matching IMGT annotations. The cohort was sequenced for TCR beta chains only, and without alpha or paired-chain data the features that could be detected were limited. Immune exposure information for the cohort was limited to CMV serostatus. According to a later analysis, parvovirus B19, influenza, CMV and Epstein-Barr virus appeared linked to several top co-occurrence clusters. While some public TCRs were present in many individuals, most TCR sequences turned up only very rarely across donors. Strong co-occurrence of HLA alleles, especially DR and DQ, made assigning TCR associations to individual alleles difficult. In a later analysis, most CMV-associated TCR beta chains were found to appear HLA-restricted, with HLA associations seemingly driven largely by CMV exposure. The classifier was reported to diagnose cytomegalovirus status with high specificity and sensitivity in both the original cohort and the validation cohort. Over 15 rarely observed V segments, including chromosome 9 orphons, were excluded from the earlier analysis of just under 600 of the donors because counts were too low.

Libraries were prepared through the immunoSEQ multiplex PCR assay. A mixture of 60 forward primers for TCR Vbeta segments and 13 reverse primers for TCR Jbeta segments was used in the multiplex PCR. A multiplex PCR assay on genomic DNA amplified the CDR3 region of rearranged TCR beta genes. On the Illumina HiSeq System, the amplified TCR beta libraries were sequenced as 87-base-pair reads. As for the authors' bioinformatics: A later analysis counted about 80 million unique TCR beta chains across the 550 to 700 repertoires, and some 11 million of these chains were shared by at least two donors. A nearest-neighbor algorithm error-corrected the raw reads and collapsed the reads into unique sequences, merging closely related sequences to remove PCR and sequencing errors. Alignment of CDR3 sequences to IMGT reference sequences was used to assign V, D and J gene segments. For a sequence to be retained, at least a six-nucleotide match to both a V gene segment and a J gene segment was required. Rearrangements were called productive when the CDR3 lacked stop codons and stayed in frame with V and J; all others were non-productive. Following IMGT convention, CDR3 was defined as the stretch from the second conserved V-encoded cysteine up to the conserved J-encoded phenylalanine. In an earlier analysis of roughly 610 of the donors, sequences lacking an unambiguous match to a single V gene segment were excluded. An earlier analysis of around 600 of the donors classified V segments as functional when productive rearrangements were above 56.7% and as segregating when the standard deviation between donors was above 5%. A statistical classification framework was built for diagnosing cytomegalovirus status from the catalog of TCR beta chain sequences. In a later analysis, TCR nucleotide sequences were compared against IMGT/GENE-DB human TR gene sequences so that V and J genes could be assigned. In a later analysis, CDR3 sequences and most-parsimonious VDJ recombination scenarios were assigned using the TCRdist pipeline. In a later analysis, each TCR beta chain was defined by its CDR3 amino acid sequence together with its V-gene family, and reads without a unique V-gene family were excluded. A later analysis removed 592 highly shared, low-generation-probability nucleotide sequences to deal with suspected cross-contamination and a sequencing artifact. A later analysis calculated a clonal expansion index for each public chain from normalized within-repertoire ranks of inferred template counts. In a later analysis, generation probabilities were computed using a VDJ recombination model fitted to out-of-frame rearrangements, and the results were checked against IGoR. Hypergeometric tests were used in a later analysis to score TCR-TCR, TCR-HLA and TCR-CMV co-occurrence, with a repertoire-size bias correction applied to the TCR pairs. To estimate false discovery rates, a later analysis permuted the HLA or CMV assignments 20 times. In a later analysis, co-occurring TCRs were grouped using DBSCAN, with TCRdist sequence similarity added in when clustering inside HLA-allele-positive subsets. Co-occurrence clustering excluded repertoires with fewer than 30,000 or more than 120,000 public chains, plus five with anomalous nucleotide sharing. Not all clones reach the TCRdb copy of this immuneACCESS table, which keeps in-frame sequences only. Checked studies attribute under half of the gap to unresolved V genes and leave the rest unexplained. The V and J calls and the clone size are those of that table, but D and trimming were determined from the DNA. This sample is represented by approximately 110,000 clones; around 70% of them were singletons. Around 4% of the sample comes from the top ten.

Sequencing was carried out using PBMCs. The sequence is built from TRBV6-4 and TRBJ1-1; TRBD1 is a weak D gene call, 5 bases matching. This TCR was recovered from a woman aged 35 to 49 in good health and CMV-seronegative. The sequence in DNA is TGTGCCAGCAGTGACGGGGCAGAAAACACTGAAGCTTTCTTT. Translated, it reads CASSDGAENTEAFF.